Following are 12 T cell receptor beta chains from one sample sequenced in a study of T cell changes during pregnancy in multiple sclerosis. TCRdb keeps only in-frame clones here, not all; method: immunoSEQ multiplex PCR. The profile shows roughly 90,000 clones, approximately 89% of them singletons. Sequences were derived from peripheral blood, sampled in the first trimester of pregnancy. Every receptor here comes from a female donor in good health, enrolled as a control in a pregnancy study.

CDR3 protein: CASSLAISAGSSTDTQYF. The CDR3 DNA sequence: TGTGCCAGCAGCTTAGCGATATCAGCGGGGTCAAGCACAGATACGCAGTATTTT. J is TRBJ2-3 and V is TRBV11-1, with 7 bases matching TRBD2. Germline trimming cut 0 bases from V and 0 bases from J; bases unmatched to any gene: 9. Per germline, CDR1 SGHAT and CDR2 FQDESV (reference sequence). CDR3 size: 18 residues.

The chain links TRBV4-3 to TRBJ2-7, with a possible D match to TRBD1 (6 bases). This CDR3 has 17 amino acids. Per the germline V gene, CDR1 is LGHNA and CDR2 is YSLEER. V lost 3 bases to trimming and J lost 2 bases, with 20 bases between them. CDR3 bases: TGCGCCAGCAGCCATCCCATGAGGGGGAGACCAACCTACGAGCAGTACTTC. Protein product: CASSHPMRGRPTYEQYF.

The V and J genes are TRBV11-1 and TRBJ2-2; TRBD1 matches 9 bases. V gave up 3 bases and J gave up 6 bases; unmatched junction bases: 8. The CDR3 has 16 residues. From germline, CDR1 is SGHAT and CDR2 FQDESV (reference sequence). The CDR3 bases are TGTGCCAGCAGCTTCGGACAGGGGTTAGATGCCGGGGAGCTGTTTTTT. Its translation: CASSFGQGLDAGELFF.

The CDR3 bases are TGTGCCAGCAGCTTGGAGGCTCAGACTTTCCTAGCCAAAAACATTCAGTACTTC. Protein product: CASSLEAQTFLAKNIQYF. The chain joins TRBV5-5 to TRBJ2-4; D uncertain. This CDR3 comprises 18 residues. Germline V gene sequence: CDR1 SGHKS, CDR2 YYEKEE (reference sequence). The germline V and J ends were trimmed by 0 bases and 0 bases, with 16 bases remaining between them.

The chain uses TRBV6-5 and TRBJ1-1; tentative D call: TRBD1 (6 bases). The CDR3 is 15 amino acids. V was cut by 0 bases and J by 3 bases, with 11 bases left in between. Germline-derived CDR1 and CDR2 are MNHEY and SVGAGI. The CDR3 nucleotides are TGTGCCAGCAGTTACTCGAGGGGGATCTACACTGAAGCTTTCTTT. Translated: CASSYSRGIYTEAFF.

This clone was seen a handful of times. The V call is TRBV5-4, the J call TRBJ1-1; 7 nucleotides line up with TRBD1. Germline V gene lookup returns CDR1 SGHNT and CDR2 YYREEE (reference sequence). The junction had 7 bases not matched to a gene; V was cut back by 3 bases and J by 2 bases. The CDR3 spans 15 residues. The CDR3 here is CASSYQDRDNTEAFF. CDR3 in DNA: TGTGCCAGCAGCTACCAAGACAGGGACAACACTGAAGCTTTCTTT.

CDR3 residues: CASIQGGPHTGELFF. The CDR3 region has the DNA TGTGCCAGCATCCAGGGTGGCCCACACACCGGGGAGCTGTTTTTT. The V and J genes are TRBV6-5 and TRBJ2-2; possibly TRBD1 for D (5 bases). The germline V and J ends were trimmed by 7 bases and 3 bases, with 15 bases remaining between them. Germline V gene sequence: CDR1 MNHEY, CDR2 SVGAGI. The CDR3 loop spans 15 amino acids.

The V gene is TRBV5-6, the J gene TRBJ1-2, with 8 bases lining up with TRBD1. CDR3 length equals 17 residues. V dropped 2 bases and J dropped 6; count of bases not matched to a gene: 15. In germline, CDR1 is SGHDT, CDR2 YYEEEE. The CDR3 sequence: CASSLVRRTGLVDGYTF. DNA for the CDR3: TGTGCCAGCAGCTTAGTCCGACGGACAGGGCTCGTTGATGGCTACACCTTC. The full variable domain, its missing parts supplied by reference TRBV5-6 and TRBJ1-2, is DAGVTQSPTHLIKTRGQQVTLRCSPKSGHDTVSWYQQALGQGPQFIFQYYEEEERQRGNFPDRFSGHQFPNYSSELNVNALLLGDSALYLCASSLVRRTGLVDGYTFGSGTRLTVV.

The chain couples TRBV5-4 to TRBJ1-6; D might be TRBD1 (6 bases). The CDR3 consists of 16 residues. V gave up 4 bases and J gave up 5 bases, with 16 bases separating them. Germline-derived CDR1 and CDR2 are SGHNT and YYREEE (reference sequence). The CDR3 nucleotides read TGTGCCAGCAGCCTCTCTGGACAGAATCATAATTCACCCCTCCACTTT. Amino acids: CASSLSGQNHNSPLHF.

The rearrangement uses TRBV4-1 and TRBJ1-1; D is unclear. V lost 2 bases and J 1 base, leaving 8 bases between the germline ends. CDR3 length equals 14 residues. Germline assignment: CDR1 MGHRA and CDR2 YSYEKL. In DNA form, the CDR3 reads TGCGCCAGCAGCCAACCCCACGGGAACACTGAAGCTTTCTTT. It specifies CASSQPHGNTEAFF.

The CDR3 sequence: CASSNVSLIYGYTF. The CDR3 DNA is TGTGCCAGCAGCAACGTTAGCCTGATCTATGGCTACACCTTC. V is TRBV28 and J is TRBJ1-2; D gene ambiguous. The CDR3 runs to 14 residues. With 6 bases removed from V and 4 bases from J, the gap between germline ends came to 15 bases. CDR1 and CDR2 (germline): MDHEN, SYDVKM.

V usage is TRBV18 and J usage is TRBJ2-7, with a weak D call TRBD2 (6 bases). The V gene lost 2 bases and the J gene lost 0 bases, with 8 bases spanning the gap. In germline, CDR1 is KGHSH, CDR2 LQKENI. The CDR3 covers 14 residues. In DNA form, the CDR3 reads TGTGCCAGCTCACCAGCCGGGGGCTCCTACGAGCAGTACTTC. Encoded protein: CASSPAGGSYEQYF.